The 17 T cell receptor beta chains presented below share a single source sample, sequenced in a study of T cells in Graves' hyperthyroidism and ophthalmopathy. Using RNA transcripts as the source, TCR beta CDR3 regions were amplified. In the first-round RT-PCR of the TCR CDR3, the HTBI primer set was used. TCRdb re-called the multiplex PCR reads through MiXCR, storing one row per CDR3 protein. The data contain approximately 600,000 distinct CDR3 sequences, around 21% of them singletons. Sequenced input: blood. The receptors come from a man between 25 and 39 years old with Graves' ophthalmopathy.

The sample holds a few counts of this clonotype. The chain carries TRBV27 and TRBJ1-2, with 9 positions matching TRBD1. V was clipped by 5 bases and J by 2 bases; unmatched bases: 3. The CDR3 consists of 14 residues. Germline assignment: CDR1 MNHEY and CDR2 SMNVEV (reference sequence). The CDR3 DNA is TGTGCCAGCAGTCACAGGGGGCCCAACTATGGCTACACCTTC. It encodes CASSHRGPNYGYTF.

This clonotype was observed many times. CDR3 sequence (DNA): TGTGCCAGCAGTGAGGGACAGGGGTTGAACACTGAAGCTTTCTTT. It codes for CASSEGQGLNTEAFF. This chain joins TRBV12-3 or TRBV12-4 and TRBJ1-1; 10 bases line up with TRBD1. V shed 5 bases, J shed 0 bases, and the junction held 3 bases outside the gene matches. The CDR3 is made up of 15 amino acids.

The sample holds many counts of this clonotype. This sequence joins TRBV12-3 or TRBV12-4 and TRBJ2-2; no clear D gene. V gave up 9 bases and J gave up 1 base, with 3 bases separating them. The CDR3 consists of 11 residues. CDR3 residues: CASQNTGELFF. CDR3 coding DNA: TGTGCCAGTCAGAACACCGGGGAGCTGTTTTTT.

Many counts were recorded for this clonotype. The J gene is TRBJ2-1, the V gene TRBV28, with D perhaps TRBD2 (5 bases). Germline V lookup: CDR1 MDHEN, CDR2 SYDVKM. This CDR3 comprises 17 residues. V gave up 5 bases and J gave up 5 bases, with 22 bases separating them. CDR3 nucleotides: TGTGCCAGCAGTCCCTTACTACTCTGGAACGGGAACAATGAGCAGTTCTTC. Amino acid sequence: CASSPLLLWNGNNEQFF.

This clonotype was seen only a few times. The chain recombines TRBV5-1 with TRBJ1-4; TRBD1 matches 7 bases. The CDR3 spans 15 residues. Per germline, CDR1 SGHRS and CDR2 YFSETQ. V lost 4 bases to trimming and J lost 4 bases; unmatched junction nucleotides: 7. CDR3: CASSQGGSVNEKLFF. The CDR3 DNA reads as TGCGCCAGCAGCCAGGGGGGCAGTGTTAATGAAAAACTGTTTTTT.

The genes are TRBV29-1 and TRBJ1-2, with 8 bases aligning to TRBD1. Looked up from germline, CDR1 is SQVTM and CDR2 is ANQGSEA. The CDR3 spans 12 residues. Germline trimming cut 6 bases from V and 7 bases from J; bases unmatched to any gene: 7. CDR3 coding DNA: TGCAGCGTCAGGGACAGGACGGGTGGCTACACCTTC. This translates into CSVRDRTGGYTF.

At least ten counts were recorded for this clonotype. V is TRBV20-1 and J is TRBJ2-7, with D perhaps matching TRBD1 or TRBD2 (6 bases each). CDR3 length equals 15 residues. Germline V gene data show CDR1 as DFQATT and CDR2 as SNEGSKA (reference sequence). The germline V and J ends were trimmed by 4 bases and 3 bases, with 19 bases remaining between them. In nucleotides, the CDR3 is TGCAGTGCTATCCCGGGGGCCGGCAGTCTCTACGAGCAGTACTTC. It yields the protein CSAIPGAGSLYEQYF.

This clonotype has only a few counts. In DNA, the CDR3 is TGTGCCAGCAGTTACTCGATGGTATCCAGGGCGACCTACGAGCAGTACTTC. This encodes CASSYSMVSRATYEQYF. The rearrangement joins TRBV6-6 to TRBJ2-7; maybe TRBD1 (5 bases). The CDR3 runs to 17 residues. Germline V gene sequence: CDR1 MNHNY, CDR2 SVGAGI (reference sequence). With 0 bases removed from V and 2 bases from J, the gap between germline ends came to 17 bases.

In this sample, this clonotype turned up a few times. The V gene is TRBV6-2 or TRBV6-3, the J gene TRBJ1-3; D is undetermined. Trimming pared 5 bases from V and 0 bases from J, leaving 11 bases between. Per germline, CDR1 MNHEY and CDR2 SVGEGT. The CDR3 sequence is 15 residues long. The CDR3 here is CASSKDSSSGNTIYF. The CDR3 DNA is TGTGCCAGCAGTAAGGACTCCAGCTCTGGAAACACCATATATTTT.

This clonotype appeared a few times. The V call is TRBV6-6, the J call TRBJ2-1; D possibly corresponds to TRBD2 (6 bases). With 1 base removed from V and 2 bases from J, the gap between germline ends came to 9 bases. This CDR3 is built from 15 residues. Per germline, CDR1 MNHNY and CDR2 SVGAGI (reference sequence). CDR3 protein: CASSYYGSAYNEQFF. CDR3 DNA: TGTGCCAGCAGTTACTACGGGAGTGCCTACAATGAGCAGTTCTTC.

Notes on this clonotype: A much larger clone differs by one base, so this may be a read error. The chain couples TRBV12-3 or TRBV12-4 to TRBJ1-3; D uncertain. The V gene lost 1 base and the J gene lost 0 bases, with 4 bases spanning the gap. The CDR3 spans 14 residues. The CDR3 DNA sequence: TGTGCCAGCAGTTTAGGGGCCTCTGGAAACACCATATATTTT. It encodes CASSLGASGNTIYF.

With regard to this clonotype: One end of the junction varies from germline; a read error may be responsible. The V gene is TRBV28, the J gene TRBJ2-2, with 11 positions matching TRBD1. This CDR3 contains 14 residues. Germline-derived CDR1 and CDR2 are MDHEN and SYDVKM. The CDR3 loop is CAGSLDRGPGELFF. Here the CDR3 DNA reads TGTGCCGGCAGTTTGGACAGGGGGCCCGGGGAGCTGTTTTTT.

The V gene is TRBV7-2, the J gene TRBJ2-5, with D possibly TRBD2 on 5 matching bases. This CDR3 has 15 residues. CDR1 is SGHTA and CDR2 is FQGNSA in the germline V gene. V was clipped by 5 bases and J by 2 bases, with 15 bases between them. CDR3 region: CASSPDPGGQETQYF. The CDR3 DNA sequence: TGTGCCAGCAGCCCGGACCCGGGCGGGCAAGAGACCCAGTACTTC.

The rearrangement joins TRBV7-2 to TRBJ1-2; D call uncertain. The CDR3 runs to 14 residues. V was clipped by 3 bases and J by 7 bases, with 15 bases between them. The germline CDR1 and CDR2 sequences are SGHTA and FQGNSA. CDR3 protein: CASSFLTGEPGYTF. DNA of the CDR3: TGTGCCAGCAGCTTCCTCACTGGGGAACCTGGCTACACCTTC.

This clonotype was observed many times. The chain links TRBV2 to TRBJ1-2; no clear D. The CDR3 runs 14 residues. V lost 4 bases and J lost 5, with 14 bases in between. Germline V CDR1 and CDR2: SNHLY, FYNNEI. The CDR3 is CASSGRTAPYGYTF. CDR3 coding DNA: TGTGCCAGCAGTGGTCGTACGGCGCCTTATGGCTACACCTTC.

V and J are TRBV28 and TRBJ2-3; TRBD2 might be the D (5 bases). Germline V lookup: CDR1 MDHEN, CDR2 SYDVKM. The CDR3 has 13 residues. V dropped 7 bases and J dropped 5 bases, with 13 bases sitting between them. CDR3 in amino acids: CASTIGMIDTQYF. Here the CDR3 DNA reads TGTGCCAGCACGATCGGGATGATAGATACGCAGTATTTT.

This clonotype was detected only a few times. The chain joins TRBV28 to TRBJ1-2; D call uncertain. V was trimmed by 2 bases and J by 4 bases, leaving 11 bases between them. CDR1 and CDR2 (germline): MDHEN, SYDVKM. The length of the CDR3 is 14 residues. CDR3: CASSLIGRTYGYTF. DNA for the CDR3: TGTGCCAGCAGTTTAATAGGACGGACCTATGGCTACACCTTC.